This is a list of T cell receptor beta chains from one sample in a study of identifying expanded T cells in peripheral blood. This table comes from immunoSEQ multiplex PCR, and its TCRdb copy is limited to in-frame clones, with some not included. There are more than 50,000 clones in the sample; about four fifths occur only once, and about 18% lies in the top ten. Sequenced: blood. The receptor source for this set is a person between 18 and 70 years old in good health. The CDR3 runs from the conserved cysteine through the conserved F or W. A D gene is named only where the DNA matches it firmly. Clone size is given for some rows only: seen once, a few or many times, or a class if the clone is expanded.

D gene,clone size,V gene,CDR3 length,J gene,CDR3 protein,CDR3 DNA
.,.,TRBV4-2,17,TRBJ2-1,CASSQRDRSSSYNEQFF,TGTGCCAGCAGCCAACGGGACCGATCGAGCTCCTACAATGAGCAGTTCTTC
TRBD2,.,TRBV6-4,15,TRBJ2-3,CASSGTSGGPDTQYF,TGTGCCAGCAGTGGGACTAGCGGGGGGCCAGATACGCAGTATTTT
.,few,TRBV30,13,TRBJ1-5,CAWSPGTTQPQHF,TGTGCCTGGAGTCCCGGGACGACTCAGCCCCAGCATTTT
TRBD1,.,TRBV6-5,15,TRBJ1-5,CASSPDRGGNQPQHF,TGTGCCAGCAGCCCAGACAGGGGGGGAAATCAGCCCCAGCATTTT
TRBD1,few,TRBV19,15,TRBJ2-7,CASRSRDRETYEQYF,TGTGCCAGTAGAAGCCGGGACAGGGAAACCTACGAGCAGTACTTC
.,.,TRBV4-1,15,TRBJ1-5,CASSQGDVDNQPQHF,TGCGCCAGCAGCCAAGGGGACGTTGACAATCAGCCCCAGCATTTT
.,once,TRBV7-2,13,TRBJ2-7,CASSLAGAYEQYF,TGTGCCAGCAGCTTAGCGGGGGCCTACGAGCAGTACTTC
TRBD2,.,TRBV7-3,15,TRBJ2-5,CASSYSGGPQETQYF,TGTGCCAGCAGCTACAGCGGGGGGCCCCAAGAGACCCAGTACTTC
.,.,TRBV9,15,TRBJ1-6,CASSEDSQVNSPLHF,TGTGCCAGCAGCGAGGACAGTCAGGTTAATTCACCCCTCCACTTT
.,.,TRBV27,12,TRBJ2-7,CASSSRSYEQYF,TGTGCCAGCAGTTCCCGGTCCTACGAGCAGTACTTC
TRBD1,.,TRBV30,16,TRBJ2-6,CAWTIQDRGLSNVLTF,TGTGCCTGGACGATTCAAGACAGGGGGTTGTCCAACGTCCTGACTTTC
.,.,TRBV9,13,TRBJ1-6,CASSVTGNSPLHF,TGTGCCAGCAGCGTAACGGGAAATTCACCCCTCCACTTT
.,once,TRBV21-1,21,TRBJ2-7,CASNSQLGPPEGRITSGAKYF,TGTGCCAGCAACTCGCAGCTAGGGCCCCCCGAAGGGCGGATAACTAGCGGGGCCAAGTACTTC
.,.,TRBV7-8,13,TRBJ2-5,CASTPSTSETQYF,TGTGCCAGCACCCCGTCGACGAGCGAGACCCAGTACTTC
.,.,TRBV21-1,16,TRBJ2-1,CASSFWTGTSGRRGFF,TGTGCCAGCAGCTTTTGGACAGGGACTAGCGGGAGAAGGGGTTTCTTC
TRBD2,.,TRBV11-2,15,TRBJ2-7,CASSSRTSGSGEQYF,TGTGCCAGCAGCTCCCGGACTAGCGGGAGCGGAGAGCAGTACTTC
.,few,TRBV2,12,TRBJ1-1,CASSRQYTEAFF,TGTGCCAGCAGTCGACAGTACACTGAAGCTTTCTTT
.,.,TRBV25-1,15,TRBJ2-1,CASSEDRDKYNEQFF,TGTGCCAGCAGTGAAGACCGGGACAAGTACAATGAGCAGTTCTTC
TRBD1,.,TRBV5-4,15,TRBJ1-3,CASSQDRGFGNTIYF,TGTGCCAGCAGCCAGGACAGGGGCTTCGGAAACACCATATATTTT
.,.,TRBV6-6,15,TRBJ1-6,CASSFSQSGNSPLHF,TGTGCCAGCAGTTTCTCTCAGTCGGGGAATTCACCCCTCCACTTT
.,.,TRBV30,13,TRBJ1-5,CAWSPGIHQPQHF,TGTGCCTGGAGTCCTGGCATCCATCAGCCCCAGCATTTT
.,.,TRBV11-3,12,TRBJ2-7,CASSASLDEQYF,TGTGCCAGCAGCGCCTCTTTGGACGAGCAGTACTTC
TRBD1,.,TRBV7-2,16,TRBJ1-6,CASSRQGGGYNSPLHF,TGTGCCAGCAGCCGACAGGGTGGGGGGTATAATTCACCCCTCCACTTT
TRBD2,few,TRBV11-2,15,TRBJ2-1,CASSFIERDRNEQFF,TGTGCCAGCAGCTTTATCGAGCGGGATAGAAATGAGCAGTTCTTC
.,.,TRBV6-6,14,TRBJ1-4,CASRDITTNEKLFF,TGTGCCAGCAGGGACATAACAACTAATGAAAAACTGTTTTTT
.,medium-sized,TRBV4-1,14,TRBJ2-7,CASSQDDGVREQYF,TGCGCCAGCAGCCAAGATGACGGGGTGAGGGAGCAGTACTTC
TRBD1,.,TRBV19,15,TRBJ1-5,CASSISGTANQPQHF,TGTGCCAGTAGTATAAGTGGGACAGCAAATCAGCCCCAGCATTTT
TRBD2,.,TRBV19,17,TRBJ2-3,CASSPKRLAGVGDTQYF,TGTGCCAGTAGTCCAAAGAGACTAGCGGGAGTTGGAGATACGCAGTATTTT
TRBD2,.,TRBV15,15,TRBJ2-5,CATSRDFAGEETQYF,TGTGCCACCAGCAGAGATTTTGCGGGAGAAGAGACCCAGTACTTC
.,.,TRBV11-2,15,TRBJ1-5,CASSLDRGSNQPQHF,TGTGCCAGCAGCTTAGACAGGGGTAGCAATCAGCCCCAGCATTTT
.,.,TRBV5-5,13,TRBJ1-1,CASSLFINTEAFF,TGTGCCAGCAGCTTGTTTATCAACACTGAAGCTTTCTTT
TRBD2,.,TRBV30,17,TRBJ2-7,CAWSLTRLAGVLYEQYF,TGTGCCTGGAGTTTGACTAGACTAGCGGGAGTTCTGTACGAGCAGTACTTC
.,.,TRBV2,15,TRBJ1-2,CASRPGTTGSYGYTF,TGTGCCAGCAGGCCCGGTACGACGGGTTCGTATGGCTACACCTTC
.,.,TRBV5-4,14,TRBJ1-2,CASSQFGGNYGYTF,TGTGCCAGCAGCCAGTTTGGGGGTAACTATGGCTACACCTTC
TRBD1,.,TRBV29-1,13,TRBJ1-4,CSVAGTANEKLFF,TGCAGCGTGGCCGGGACAGCTAATGAAAAACTGTTTTTT
.,.,TRBV5-6,15,TRBJ2-5,CASSLAGRGLETQYF,TGTGCCAGCAGCTTAGCAGGGAGAGGGCTAGAGACCCAGTACTTC
.,.,TRBV5-1,13,TRBJ2-2,CASSPSGFRELFF,TGCGCCAGCAGCCCTTCGGGGTTCCGGGAGCTGTTTTTT
.,.,TRBV28,14,TRBJ1-2,CASSLSTANYGYTF,TGTGCCAGCAGTTTATCCACAGCCAACTATGGCTACACCTTC
.,.,TRBV5-3,14,TRBJ1-2,CARNRTVANYGYTF,TGTGCCAGAAATAGGACAGTAGCTAACTATGGCTACACCTTC
.,.,TRBV7-2,14,TRBJ2-7,CASSLGAGNYEQYF,TGTGCCAGCAGCTTAGGGGCGGGAAACTACGAGCAGTACTTC
TRBD2,once,TRBV5-6,15,TRBJ2-3,CASSLGTSGGDTQYF,TGTGCCAGCAGCTTGGGAACTAGCGGGGGAGATACGCAGTATTTT
TRBD2,.,TRBV7-3,15,TRBJ2-5,CASSKDSGGPETQYF,TGTGCCAGCAGTAAAGATAGCGGGGGGCCCGAGACCCAGTACTTC
TRBD2,.,TRBV19,13,TRBJ2-1,CASTTSGKNEQFF,TGTGCCAGTACGACTAGCGGGAAGAATGAGCAGTTCTTC
TRBD2,.,TRBV7-8,15,TRBJ2-3,CASSNGRKDPDTQYF,TGTGCCAGCAGCAACGGGAGGAAAGACCCAGATACGCAGTATTTT
.,.,TRBV28,16,TRBJ1-3,CASETAERRPGNTIYF,TGTGCCAGCGAAACGGCCGAACGGAGGCCGGGAAACACCATATATTTT
.,few,TRBV11-2,16,TRBJ2-7,CASSLTTRMSSYEQYF,TGTGCCAGCAGCCTAACCACCCGGATGAGCTCCTACGAGCAGTACTTC
.,.,TRBV7-2,14,TRBJ2-3,CASSLGLPTDTQYF,TGTGCCAGCAGCTTAGGGCTCCCCACAGATACGCAGTATTTT
.,.,TRBV6-1,14,TRBJ2-1,CASGRGGSYNEQFF,TGTGCCAGCGGGAGGGGGGGGTCCTACAATGAGCAGTTCTTC
.,.,TRBV11-2,13,TRBJ2-5,CASSHQLGETQYF,TGTGCCAGCAGCCACCAGCTAGGCGAGACCCAGTACTTC
TRBD2,.,TRBV27,17,TRBJ2-2,CASSAHSSGGRTGELFF,TGTGCCAGCAGTGCACACTCTAGCGGGGGGCGTACCGGGGAGCTGTTTTTT
TRBD1,.,TRBV30,13,TRBJ2-2,CASRTGGSGELFF,TGTGCAAGCCGGACAGGGGGTTCAGGGGAGCTGTTTTTT
.,.,TRBV6-5,14,TRBJ2-7,CASSYSRESGEQYF,TGTGCCAGCAGTTACTCGAGGGAGTCGGGCGAGCAGTACTTC
.,.,TRBV6-1,12,TRBJ1-2,CASSFDLRGYTF,TGTGCCAGCAGTTTTGACTTGAGGGGCTACACCTTC
.,.,TRBV13,13,TRBJ1-1,CASSFTGNTEAFF,TGTGCCAGCAGCTTCACTGGGAACACTGAAGCTTTCTTT
.,.,TRBV15,14,TRBJ2-2,CATKGGANTGELFF,TGTGCCACCAAAGGCGGGGCTAACACCGGGGAGCTGTTTTTT